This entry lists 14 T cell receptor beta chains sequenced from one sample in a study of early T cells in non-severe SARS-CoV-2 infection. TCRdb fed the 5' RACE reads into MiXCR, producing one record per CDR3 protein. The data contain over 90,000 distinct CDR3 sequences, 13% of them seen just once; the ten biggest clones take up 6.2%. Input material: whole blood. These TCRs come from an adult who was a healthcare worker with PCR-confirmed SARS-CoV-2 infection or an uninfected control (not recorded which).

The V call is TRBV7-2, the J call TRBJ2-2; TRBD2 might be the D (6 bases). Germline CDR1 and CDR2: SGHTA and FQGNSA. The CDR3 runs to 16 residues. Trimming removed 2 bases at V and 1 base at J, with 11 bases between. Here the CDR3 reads CASSLRSRENTGELFF. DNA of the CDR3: TGTGCCAGCAGCTTAAGGTCGCGGGAGAACACCGGGGAGCTGTTTTTT.

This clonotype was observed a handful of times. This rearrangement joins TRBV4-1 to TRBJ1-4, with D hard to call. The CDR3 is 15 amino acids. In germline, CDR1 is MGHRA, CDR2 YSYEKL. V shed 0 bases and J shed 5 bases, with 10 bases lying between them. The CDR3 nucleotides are TGCGCCAGCAGCCAAGACCTCCCCAGAAATGAAAAACTGTTTTTT. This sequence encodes CASSQDLPRNEKLFF.

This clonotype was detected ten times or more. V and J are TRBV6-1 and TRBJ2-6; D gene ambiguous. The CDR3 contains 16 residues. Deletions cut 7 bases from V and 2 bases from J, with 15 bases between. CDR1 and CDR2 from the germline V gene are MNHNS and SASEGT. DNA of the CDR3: TGTGCCAGCAACTCCCCTGCCAGGACTGGGGCCAACGTCCTGACTTTC. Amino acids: CASNSPARTGANVLTF.

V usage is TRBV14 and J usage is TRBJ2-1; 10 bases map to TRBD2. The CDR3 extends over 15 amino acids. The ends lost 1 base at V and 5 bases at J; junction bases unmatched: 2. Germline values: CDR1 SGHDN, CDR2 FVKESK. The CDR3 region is CASSQGGLADNEQFF. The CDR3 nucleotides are TGTGCCAGCAGCCAAGGTGGACTAGCGGACAATGAGCAGTTCTTC.

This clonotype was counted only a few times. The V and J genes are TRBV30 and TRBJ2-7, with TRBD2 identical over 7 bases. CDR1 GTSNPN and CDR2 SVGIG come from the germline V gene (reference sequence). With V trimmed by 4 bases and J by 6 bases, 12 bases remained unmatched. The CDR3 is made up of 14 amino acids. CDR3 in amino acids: CAWIYGGGPREQYF. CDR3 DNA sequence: TGTGCCTGGATATATGGGGGAGGGCCCCGCGAGCAGTACTTC. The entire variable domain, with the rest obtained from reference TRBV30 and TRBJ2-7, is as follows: SQTIHQWPATLVQPVGSPLSLECTVEGTSNPNLYWYRQAAGRGLQLLFYSVGIGQISSEVPQNLSASRPQDRQFILSSKKLLLSDSGFYLCAWIYGGGPREQYFGPGTRLTVT.

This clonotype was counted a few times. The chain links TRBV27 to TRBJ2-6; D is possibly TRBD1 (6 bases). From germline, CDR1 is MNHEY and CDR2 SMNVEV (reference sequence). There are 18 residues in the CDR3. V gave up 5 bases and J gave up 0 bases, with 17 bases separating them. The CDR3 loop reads CASSVEGDAGSGANVLTF. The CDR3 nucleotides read TGTGCCAGCAGTGTAGAGGGGGACGCCGGCTCTGGGGCCAACGTCCTGACTTTC.

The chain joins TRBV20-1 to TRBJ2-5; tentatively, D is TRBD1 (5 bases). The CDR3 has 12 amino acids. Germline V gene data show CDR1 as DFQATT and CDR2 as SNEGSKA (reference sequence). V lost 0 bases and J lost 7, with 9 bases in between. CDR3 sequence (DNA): TGCAGTGCTAGAGATCAAGGGGTGACCCAGTACTTC. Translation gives CSARDQGVTQYF.

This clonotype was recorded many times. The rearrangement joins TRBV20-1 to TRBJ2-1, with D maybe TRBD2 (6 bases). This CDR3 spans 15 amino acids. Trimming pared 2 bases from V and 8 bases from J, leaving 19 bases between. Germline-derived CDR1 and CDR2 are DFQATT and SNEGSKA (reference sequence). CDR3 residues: CSARNPGRDRDEQFF. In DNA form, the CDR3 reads TGCAGTGCTAGAAATCCCGGGCGGGATCGGGATGAGCAGTTCTTC.

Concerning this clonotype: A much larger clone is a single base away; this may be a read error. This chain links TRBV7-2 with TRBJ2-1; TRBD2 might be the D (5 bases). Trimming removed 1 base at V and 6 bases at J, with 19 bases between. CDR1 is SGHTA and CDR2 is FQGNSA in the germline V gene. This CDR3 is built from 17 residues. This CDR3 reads CASSLEWASGRCNEQFF. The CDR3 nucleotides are TGTGCCAGCAGCTTAGAATGGGCCAGCGGCCGTTGCAATGAGCAGTTCTTC.

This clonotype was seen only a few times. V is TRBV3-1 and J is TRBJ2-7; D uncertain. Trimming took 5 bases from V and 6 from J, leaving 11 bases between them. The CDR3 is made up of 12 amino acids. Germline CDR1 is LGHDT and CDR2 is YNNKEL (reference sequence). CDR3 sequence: CASSTQNFEQYF. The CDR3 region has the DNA TGTGCCAGCAGCACGCAGAATTTCGAGCAGTACTTC.

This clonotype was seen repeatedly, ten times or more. In DNA form, the CDR3 reads TGCAGTGCTAGGATTCCCGACGGGTTCTACGAGCAGTACTTC. Its protein product is CSARIPDGFYEQYF. The chain combines TRBV20-1 with TRBJ2-7; D is unclear. The CDR3 is made up of 14 amino acids. Trimming shortened V by 3 bases and J by 3 bases, and 15 bases separated the two germline ends. CDR1 and CDR2 (germline): DFQATT, SNEGSKA (reference sequence).

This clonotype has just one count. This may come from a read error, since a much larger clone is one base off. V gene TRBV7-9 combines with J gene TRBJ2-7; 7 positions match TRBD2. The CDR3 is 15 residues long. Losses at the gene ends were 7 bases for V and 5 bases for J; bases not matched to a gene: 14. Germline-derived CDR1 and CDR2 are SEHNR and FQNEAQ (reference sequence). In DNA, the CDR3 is TGTGCCAGCAACCCACGGGGCGGGAGTCGCCACGAGCAGTACTTC. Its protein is CASNPRGGSRHEQYF.

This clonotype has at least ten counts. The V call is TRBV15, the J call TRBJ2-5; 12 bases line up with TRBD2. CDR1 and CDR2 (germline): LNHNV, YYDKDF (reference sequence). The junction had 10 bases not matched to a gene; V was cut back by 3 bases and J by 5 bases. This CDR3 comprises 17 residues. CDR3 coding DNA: TGTGCCACCAGCAGTGCCGCGACTAGCGGGAGTGTGGAGACCCAGTACTTC. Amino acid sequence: CATSSAATSGSVETQYF.

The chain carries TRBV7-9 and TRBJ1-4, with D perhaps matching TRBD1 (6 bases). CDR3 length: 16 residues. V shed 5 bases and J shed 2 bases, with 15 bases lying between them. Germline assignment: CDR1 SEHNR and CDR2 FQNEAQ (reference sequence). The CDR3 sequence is CASSPMGGYTNEKLFF. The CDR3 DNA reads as TGTGCCAGCAGCCCCATGGGGGGCTATACTAATGAAAAACTGTTTTTT.